This TCR beta chain came from a study of beta chain features in type 1 diabetes. Study information: The patients were much like the healthy donors in age, gender and cell yields.

The authors reverse transcribed all of the isolated RNA, so sequencing captured expressed TCRB transcripts. TCRdb keeps only in-frame clones here, not all; method: immunoSEQ multiplex PCR. Here the sample spans fewer than 45,000 clones, 64% being singletons. Researchers reported sorting CD4+ naive, central memory, regulatory and stem cell-like memory cells via CD45RO/CCR7/CD25/CD127/CD95/CD27. The CDR3 runs to 15 residues. V shed 4 bases and J 2 bases; nucleotides not matched to a gene: 7. Germline V lookup: CDR1 SGHNT, CDR2 YYREEE (reference sequence). The receptor's source is a woman aged 25 to 39 in good health. Sequencing used Tregs from blood. The chain has TRBV5-4 and TRBJ2-7, with 9 positions matching TRBD1. The CDR3 loop is CASSKGQGRTYEQYF. CDR3 DNA: TGTGCCAGCAGCAAAGGACAGGGGCGAACCTACGAGCAGTACTTC.